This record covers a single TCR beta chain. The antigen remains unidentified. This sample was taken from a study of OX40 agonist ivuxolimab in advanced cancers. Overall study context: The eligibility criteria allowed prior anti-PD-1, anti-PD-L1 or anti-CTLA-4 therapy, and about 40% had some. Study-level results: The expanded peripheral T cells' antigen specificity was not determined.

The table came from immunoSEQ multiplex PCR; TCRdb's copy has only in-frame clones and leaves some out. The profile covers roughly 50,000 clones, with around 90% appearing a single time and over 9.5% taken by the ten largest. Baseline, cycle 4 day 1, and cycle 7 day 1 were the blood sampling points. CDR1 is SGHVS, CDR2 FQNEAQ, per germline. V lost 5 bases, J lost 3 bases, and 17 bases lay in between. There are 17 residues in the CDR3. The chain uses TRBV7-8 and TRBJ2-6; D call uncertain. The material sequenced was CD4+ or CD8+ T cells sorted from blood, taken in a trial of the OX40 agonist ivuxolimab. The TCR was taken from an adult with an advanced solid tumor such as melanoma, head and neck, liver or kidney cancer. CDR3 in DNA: TGTGCCAGCAGCCCAATTGACCACGCCATTGGGGCCAACGTCCTGACTTTC. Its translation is CASSPIDHAIGANVLTF.